The 5 T cell receptor beta chains listed next were all sequenced from one sample in a study of blood T cell repertoires in COVID-19. Measured with immunoSEQ multiplex PCR; TCRdb has only the in-frame clones, and not every one. The sample consists of approximately 190,000 clones, 80% to 85% of them appearing once. The sample was peripheral blood. These receptor sequences come from a woman in her thirties or forties with acute or convalescent COVID-19.

The chain links TRBV11-2 to TRBJ1-1; possible D gene TRBD1, 5 bases. The CDR3 has 16 residues. In germline, CDR1 is SGHAT, CDR2 FQNNGV. Trimming removed 5 bases at V and 1 base at J, with 17 bases between. Here the CDR3 reads CASSSEGGAKNTEAFF. DNA of the CDR3: TGTGCCAGCAGCAGTGAGGGAGGGGCCAAGAACACTGAAGCTTTCTTT. The complete variable domain, with remaining parts taken from reference TRBV11-2 and TRBJ1-1, reads EAGVAQSPRYKIIEKRQSVAFWCNPISGHATLYWYQQILGQGPKLLIQFQNNGVVDDSQLPKDRFSAERLKGVDSTLKIQPAKLEDSAVYLCASSSEGGAKNTEAFFGQGTRLTVV.

This clone was seen a handful of times. This CDR3 reads CASAPTGRNSPLHF. The CDR3 region has the DNA TGTGCCAGCGCCCCCACGGGAAGGAATTCACCCCTCCACTTT. V usage is TRBV2 and J usage is TRBJ1-6; D gene ambiguous. Germline values: CDR1 SNHLY, CDR2 FYNNEI. V was trimmed by 8 bases and J by 7 bases, leaving 15 bases between them. The length of the CDR3 is 14 residues.

The rearrangement joins TRBV9 to TRBJ1-6, with unresolved D. Trimming cost V 0 bases and J 7 bases, with 8 bases left between them. CDR1 SGDLS and CDR2 YYNGEE come from the germline V gene. CDR3 length: 14 residues. The CDR3 here is CASSVVAGNSPLHF. DNA for the CDR3: TGTGCCAGCAGCGTAGTGGCGGGGAATTCACCCCTCCACTTT. Full variable domain (rest looked up from reference TRBV9 and TRBJ1-6): DSGVTQTPKHLITATGQRVTLRCSPRSGDLSVYWYQQSLDQGLQFLIQYYNGEERAKGNILERFSAQQFPDLHSELNLSSLELGDSALYFCASSVVAGNSPLHFGNGTRLTVT.

The chain has TRBV30 and TRBJ1-5; the D gene is possibly TRBD1 (5 bases). The germline V and J ends were trimmed by 0 bases and 6 bases, with 12 bases remaining between them. Germline CDR1 is GTSNPN and CDR2 is SVGIG (reference sequence). The CDR3 extends over 14 amino acids. CDR3 residues: CAWSVPGHSQPQHF. The CDR3, as DNA: TGTGCCTGGAGTGTCCCAGGGCATAGTCAGCCCCAGCATTTT.

The rearrangement uses TRBV14 and TRBJ2-2; D remains unclear. The CDR3 contains 12 residues. Trimming shortened V by 2 bases and J by 6 bases, and 4 bases separated the two germline ends. The germline V gene has CDR1 SGHDN and CDR2 FVKESK. This CDR3 is CASSQFSGELFF. In DNA form, the CDR3 reads TGTGCCAGCAGCCAATTCTCCGGGGAGCTGTTTTTT.